Following are 15 T cell receptor beta chains from one sample sequenced in a study of human T cells and chemical hapten exposure. TCRdb reprocessed the RACE reads with MiXCR, giving one entry per CDR3 protein. Found here are 80,000 to 95,000 distinct CDR3 sequences, around 10% of them singletons; the top ten hold less than 4.5%. The time point here: pre-sensitization, week 0. Treatment noted: therapeutic diphenylcyclopropenone sensitization with weekly scalp DPC. The specimen was whole blood, collected in connection with sensitization to the hapten diphenylcyclopropenone (DPC). The source is a woman aged 40-49 years with alopecia areata. Some clones in this sample may be carry-over from other donors' samples.

This clonotype has just a few counts. The chain uses TRBV7-9 and TRBJ1-1; D is uncertain. CDR3 length equals 13 residues. The germline CDR1 and CDR2 sequences are SEHNR and FQNEAQ (reference sequence). V lost 2 bases and J lost 5, with 9 bases in between. DNA for the CDR3: TGTGCCAGCAGCTTAAGGGAGGTTACTGAAGCTTTCTTT. It encodes CASSLREVTEAFF.

This clonotype was counted only a few times. This chain links TRBV7-2 with TRBJ1-2, with 8 bases fitting TRBD1. The CDR3 runs to 15 residues. Germline CDR1 and CDR2: SGHTA and FQGNSA. V was pared by 1 base and J by 4 bases, with 5 bases of the junction left unmatched. For the CDR3, the DNA is TGTGCCAGCAGCTTAGGACAGGGGCCCTTCTATGGCTACACCTTC. Amino acid sequence: CASSLGQGPFYGYTF.

V usage is TRBV10-3 and J usage is TRBJ1-1; D is possibly TRBD1 (5 bases). V lost 4 bases, J lost 1 base, and 7 bases lay in between. The CDR3 spans 13 residues. CDR1 ENHRY and CDR2 SYGVKD come from the germline V gene. Here the CDR3 reads CAISVTGNTEAFF. DNA for the CDR3: TGTGCCATCAGTGTCACAGGGAACACTGAAGCTTTCTTT.

This clonotype was counted at least ten times. The CDR3 DNA reads TGCGCCAGCAGCCAAGGGCAGGGGGATAATTCACCCCTCCACTTT. It translates to CASSQGQGDNSPLHF. This sequence joins TRBV4-3 and TRBJ1-6; 7 bases are shared with TRBD1. The V gene's germline CDR1 is LGHNA and CDR2 YSLEER. This CDR3 has 15 residues. With 1 base clipped from V and 5 bases from J, the junction kept 2 bases outside the gene matches.

This clonotype was recorded many times. This chain joins TRBV12-3 or TRBV12-4 and TRBJ1-1; the D is unclear. V shed 6 bases and J shed 7 bases, with 15 bases lying between them. The CDR3 covers 13 residues. Here the CDR3 reads CASSLHVGGEAFF. For the CDR3, the DNA is TGTGCCAGCAGCCTACACGTAGGAGGTGAAGCTTTCTTT.

This chain links TRBV29-1 with TRBJ2-3; D is undetermined. V dropped 4 bases and J dropped 0 bases, with 5 bases sitting between them. The CDR3 spans 12 residues. CDR1 is SQVTM and CDR2 is ANQGSEA in the germline V gene. CDR3 protein: CSVATSTDTQYF. CDR3 coding DNA: TGCAGCGTTGCCACTAGCACAGATACGCAGTATTTT.

The chain employs TRBV10-3 and TRBJ1-1; D call uncertain. Trimming cost V 0 bases and J 1 base, with 3 bases left between them. The CDR3 covers 13 residues. The germline CDR1 and CDR2 sequences are ENHRY and SYGVKD. CDR3 protein: CAISESGNTEAFF. For the CDR3, the DNA is TGTGCCATCAGTGAGTCGGGGAACACTGAAGCTTTCTTT.

The table lists this clonotype with many counts. The chain has TRBV9 and TRBJ2-1; 7 bases are a match to TRBD1. The ends lost 4 bases at V and 7 bases at J; junction bases unmatched: 11. Germline assignment: CDR1 SGDLS and CDR2 YYNGEE. The CDR3 is 15 amino acids. The CDR3 sequence is CASSPSAGTENEQFF. The DNA of the CDR3 is TGTGCCAGCAGCCCTAGTGCCGGGACAGAAAATGAGCAGTTCTTC.

This clonotype was observed at least ten times. The chain has TRBV18 and TRBJ2-7; 9 nucleotides align to TRBD1. V lost 3 bases to trimming and J lost 5 bases; unmatched junction nucleotides: 2. Germline V gene sequence: CDR1 KGHSH, CDR2 LQKENI. The CDR3 length is 13 residues. CDR3 region: CASSPRTGDEQYF. In nucleotides, the CDR3 is TGTGCCAGCTCACCTCGGACAGGGGACGAGCAGTACTTC.

This chain connects TRBV29-1 to TRBJ2-6, with TRBD2 matching over 14 bases. This CDR3 is 17 amino acids long. After removal of 7 bases from V and 2 bases from J, the junction contained 7 bases not matched to a gene. Germline values: CDR1 SQVTM, CDR2 ANQGSEA. The CDR3 protein is CSALGLAGETGANVLTF. The CDR3 bases are TGCAGCGCCTTGGGACTAGCGGGGGAGACTGGGGCCAACGTCCTGACTTTC.

The chain is built from TRBV7-2 and TRBJ2-7; D is perhaps TRBD1 (5 bases). Between the trimmed V and J ends, which lost 1 base and 3 bases, there was a span of 16 bases. Germline values: CDR1 SGHTA, CDR2 FQGNSA. This CDR3 is built from 16 residues. CDR3 sequence reads: CASSLVSSGQGYEQYF. The CDR3 DNA sequence: TGTGCCAGCAGCTTAGTGTCGTCCGGTCAGGGCTACGAGCAGTACTTC.

This clonotype was detected many times. CDR3 bases: TGTGCCAGCAGTTACTCGGGCAGGCCCCCTTATAGCAATCAGCCCCAGCATTTT. This translates into CASSYSGRPPYSNQPQHF. The chain has TRBV6-5 and TRBJ1-5; D ambiguous. The CDR3 sequence is 18 residues long. CDR1 and CDR2 from the germline V gene are MNHEY and SVGAGI. V dropped 0 bases and J dropped 0 bases, with 15 bases sitting between them.

Only a few counts were recorded for this clonotype. J is TRBJ1-1 and V is TRBV5-4; D is possibly TRBD1 (5 bases). CDR1 is SGHNT, CDR2 YYREEE, per germline (reference sequence). This CDR3 is 13 amino acids long. The V and J ends lost 9 bases and 7 bases respectively, with 19 bases between them. The CDR3, as DNA: TGTGCCATCAGGGCGGAGGTGGGGGGTGAAGCTTTCTTT. Its translation: CAIRAEVGGEAFF.

This clonotype was observed a handful of times. The V gene is TRBV15, the J gene TRBJ1-1; 8 positions agree with TRBD1. V lost 5 bases and J lost 8; bases outside the gene matches: 7. The CDR3 is made up of 13 amino acids. CDR1 LNHNV and CDR2 YYDKDF come from the germline V gene (reference sequence). CDR3 sequence reads: CATSRDRGWEAFF. Here the CDR3 DNA reads TGTGCCACCAGCCGTGACAGGGGCTGGGAAGCTTTCTTT.

This clonotype occurred a few times. The chain uses TRBV10-2 and TRBJ1-1; possible D gene TRBD1, 5 bases. The V gene lost 7 bases and the J gene lost 3 bases, with 12 bases spanning the gap. This CDR3 is 13 amino acids long. Germline values: CDR1 WSHSY, CDR2 SAAADI. The CDR3 bases are TGCGCCAGCATCCCACAGGAACACACTGAAGCTTTCTTT. Its protein is CASIPQEHTEAFF.